This T cell receptor beta chain was captured by sequencing in a study of blood T cell repertoires in COVID-19. At the level of the study: PBMCs, B-cell-depleted T cells, or T cells were the source of the cDNA or gDNA that made up the material.

Cohorts were determined from participant-reported clinical history. Germline CDR1 and CDR2: MNHNS and SASEGT. The trim removed 0 bases at V and 12 bases at J, leaving 8 bases unmatched. The CDR3 has 17 residues. In the authors' methods: From reference gene primer amplification, estimates of nucleated cell counts were derived. Method: immunoSEQ multiplex PCR; TCRdb's copy keeps in-frame clones and lacks some. V and J calls and clone size come straight from that table; D and trimming were deduced from the DNA. This table holds about 250,000 clones, 65% to 90% found once. The sequence was collected from a woman between 50 and 59 years old with acute COVID-19. The chain carries TRBV6-1 and TRBJ2-1; 16 nucleotides match TRBD2. Sequenced material: PBMCs or T cells enriched from blood (not recorded which). The CDR3 loop reads CASSEAEGLAGGPGQFF. DNA of the CDR3: TGTGCCAGCAGTGAAGCCGAGGGACTAGCGGGGGGGCCCGGGCAGTTCTTC.